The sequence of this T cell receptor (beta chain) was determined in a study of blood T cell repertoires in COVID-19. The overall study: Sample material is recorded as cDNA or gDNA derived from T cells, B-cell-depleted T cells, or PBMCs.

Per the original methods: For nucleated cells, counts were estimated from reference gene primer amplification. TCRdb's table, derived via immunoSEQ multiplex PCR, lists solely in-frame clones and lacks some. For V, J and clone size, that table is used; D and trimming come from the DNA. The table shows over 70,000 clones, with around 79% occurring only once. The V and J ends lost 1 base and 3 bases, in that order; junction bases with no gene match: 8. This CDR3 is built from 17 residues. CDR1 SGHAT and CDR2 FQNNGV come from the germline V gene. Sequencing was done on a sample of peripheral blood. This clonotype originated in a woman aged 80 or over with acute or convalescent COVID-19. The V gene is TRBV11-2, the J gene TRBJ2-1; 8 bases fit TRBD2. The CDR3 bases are TGTGCCAGCAGCTTAGGCGAAGCGGGGGCCATCTACAATGAGCAGTTCTTC. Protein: CASSLGEAGAIYNEQFF.